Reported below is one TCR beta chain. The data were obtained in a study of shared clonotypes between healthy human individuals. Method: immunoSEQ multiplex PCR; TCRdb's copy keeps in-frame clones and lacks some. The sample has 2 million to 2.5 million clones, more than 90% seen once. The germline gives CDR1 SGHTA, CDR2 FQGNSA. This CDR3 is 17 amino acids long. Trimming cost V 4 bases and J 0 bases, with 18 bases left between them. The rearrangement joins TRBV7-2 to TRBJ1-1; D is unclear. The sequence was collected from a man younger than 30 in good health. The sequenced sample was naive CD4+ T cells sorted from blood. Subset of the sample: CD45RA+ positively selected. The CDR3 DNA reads TGTGCCAGCAGCTCCAAGGGTCGGTGGCACATGAACACTGAAGCTTTCTTT. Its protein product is CASSSKGRWHMNTEAFF.